This T cell receptor beta chain was found in a study of cytomegalovirus exposure and HLA in healthy donors. Whole-study findings and limits: Some V segments, TRBV6-2 and TRBV6-3 among them, were indistinguishable and were therefore excluded.

PCR employed 60 Vbeta and 13 Jbeta primers. Produced via immunoSEQ multiplex PCR; TCRdb's table is partial and in-frame only. The data hold 170,000 or so clones, with roughly 80% observed a single time. The germline V gene has CDR1 SGHNT and CDR2 YYREEE (reference sequence). J lost 0 bases, V lost 2 bases, and 0 bases had no gene match. This CDR3 has 15 amino acids. Comment on this clone: The target antigen is unknown.

This clonotype was sampled from a man aged 55-75 years in good health and CMV-seronegative. This chain joins TRBV5-4 and TRBJ2-1, with 9 bases lining up with TRBD2. The source material was PBMCs. For the CDR3, the DNA is TGTGCCAGCAGCTTTAGCGGGAGCTCCTACAATGAGCAGTTCTTC. Its translation: CASSFSGSSYNEQFF.